This TCR beta chain was obtained from a study of shared clonotypes between healthy human individuals. Authors' analysis steps: In the immunoSEQ data, sequences were junction-only and lacked quality scores, so filtering differed. Data came from immunoSEQ multiplex PCR; TCRdb stores just in-frame clones and leaves some out. That table furnishes V, J and clone size, whereas the DNA furnished D and trimming. The sample includes about 1.5 million clones, around 98% seen only once; the top ten take roughly 0.4%. Comments on this clone: Its antigen is as yet unknown.

V shed 5 bases, J shed 6 bases, and the junction held 10 bases outside the gene matches. The CDR3 is 15 amino acids. Germline assignment: CDR1 MNHEY and CDR2 SVGAGI. General study results and limits: An effect of sequencing depth on clonotype sharing among donors was expected.

The sample comprised naive CD4+ T cells sorted from blood. The sample's subset: CD45RA+ positively selected. This clonotype originated in a man younger than 40 in good health. The rearrangement uses TRBV6-5 and TRBJ1-3; 7 nucleotides line up with TRBD1. CDR3 amino acids: CASSTLPGGVNTIYF. DNA for the CDR3: TGTGCCAGCAGTACCCTCCCAGGGGGTGTAAACACCATATATTTT.